This T cell receptor (beta chain) was recorded in a study of cytomegalovirus exposure and HLA in healthy donors (TCRdb year 2017). A note on the overall study: The roughly 670 repertoires of the first cohort and the 120 or so validation repertoires were produced on the same platform, according to a later analysis. The study aimed to test whether signatures of past pathogen exposure could be identified by cataloging public T cell receptors. A separate validation cohort of roughly 120 different subjects was used in addition to the roughly 700-subject first cohort. To predict cytomegalovirus infection status, the study combined high-throughput TCR immunosequencing, statistical association of individual TCRs with disease status, and machine learning.

CDR1 and CDR2 (SGHDN, FVKESK) derive from the germline V gene. V ends up 0 bases short and J 2 bases short, with an unmatched junction base count of 14. Including cysteine and phenylalanine, the CDR3 has 19 amino acids. Kept here is only the CDR3 DNA, which spans 57 bases and is read in frame from base 1. Library preparation employed the immunoSEQ multiplex PCR assay. On the authors' methods: A statistical classification framework was built for diagnosing cytomegalovirus status from the catalog of TCR beta chain sequences. This is the immuneACCESS table as TCRdb keeps it, with only in-frame sequences that have V and J called. A part of the clones is gone; compared with another copy, unresolved V genes explain less than half, and the rest is unexplained. V and J calls and clone size are as listed in that table; D and trimming were resolved from the DNA. Present in this sample are about 160,000 clones, roughly 90% of which were seen just once. 10% of the sample is in the top ten clones.

Overall results and qualifications from the work: In the study, 164 TCR beta chains were listed as associated with cytomegalovirus. While some public TCRs were present in many individuals, most TCR sequences turned up only very rarely across donors. The validation cohort had no HLA typing available for a later analysis, so co-occurrence within that cohort was assessed over all 120 or so repertoires. A few of the identified cytomegalovirus-associated TCR beta chains were confirmed in vitro to be specific for cytomegalovirus antigens. It was suggested by the authors that the approach could potentially be generalized to other disease states and immunological phenotypes. A later analysis found that TCRs clustered in the first cohort also tended to co-occur in the 120 validation repertoires, with 90% to 95% of cluster scores above 0. Cytomegalovirus status was reported to be diagnosed by the classifier with high specificity and sensitivity in both the original and validation cohorts.

Details on this clone: The target of this receptor is not known. There are no base qualities to consult, and no much larger clone falls within one base.

The donors were included in the validation cohort of roughly 130 subjects, a group kept apart from the roughly 670-subject first cohort. The chain employs TRBV14 and TRBJ2-5, with 8 central nucleotides matching TRBD2. The clonotype was recovered from a woman aged 18-29 years in good health and CMV-seropositive. Sample: PBMCs. Read as DNA, the sequence is TGTGCCAGCAGCCAAGATCTTGGCCTAGCGGGTCGCTTACAAGAGACCCAGTACTTC. It codes for CASSQDLGLAGRLQETQYF. The CDR3 plus the reference TRBV14 and TRBJ2-5 genes for the other parts give the full variable domain: EAGVTQFPSHSVIEKGQTVTLRCDPISGHDNLYWYRRVMGKEIKFLLHFVKESKQDESGMPNNRFLAERTGGTYSTLKVQPAELEDSGVYFCASSQDLGLAGRLQETQYFGPGTRLLVL.